This entry lists 20 T cell receptor beta chains sequenced from one sample in a study of blood T cells in healthy people across ages. Primed by a sample-barcoded 5' primer and a J-beta primer mix, a second PCR proceeded for about 6 to 12 cycles. In TCRdb, the 5' RACE reads were re-called with MiXCR into one record per CDR3 protein. Of about 1.5 million distinct CDR3 sequences in the sample, less than 45% were seen once. What was sequenced was blood. These receptors came from a woman aged 18-35 years in good health.

Comments on this clonotype: This CDR3 fails to terminate in the conserved phenylalanine or tryptophan, so it likely reflects a read error. V and J are TRBV3-1 and TRBJ2-7; no firm D call. There are 12 residues in the CDR3. Germline V gene lookup returns CDR1 LGHDT and CDR2 YNNKEL (reference sequence). Trimming stripped 4 bases from V and 3 bases from J, with 7 bases between. The CDR3 sequence: CASSRGNYEQYS. In DNA form, the CDR3 reads TGTGCCAGCAGCCGTGGGAACTACGAGCAGTACTCC.

This clonotype has ten or more counts. V is TRBV15 and J is TRBJ2-3; either TRBD1 or TRBD2 may supply D (5 bases each). Trimming took off 0 bases at V and 5 bases at J, with 18 bases between the two ends. The germline V gene has CDR1 LNHNV and CDR2 YYDKDF (reference sequence). This CDR3 comprises 17 residues. CDR3 in DNA: TGTGCCACCAGCAGAGAAGGGGAGTTTGAAGTTGTAGATACGCAGTATTTT. Translated: CATSREGEFEVVDTQYF.

This clonotype appeared a few times. The V gene is TRBV3-1, the J gene TRBJ2-7; 12 nucleotides align to TRBD2. Per the germline V gene, CDR1 is LGHDT and CDR2 is YNNKEL (reference sequence). V was pared by 3 bases and J by 4 bases, with 7 bases of the junction left unmatched. This CDR3 contains 16 residues. Written as DNA, the CDR3 is TGTGCCAGCAGCCAGGGAGGACTAGCGGGATTTTACGAGCAGTACTTC. Amino acids: CASSQGGLAGFYEQYF.

Points on this clonotype: The junction departs from germline at one end; a sequencing error may be responsible. The chain has TRBV7-2 and TRBJ1-2, with D hard to call. Germline loops: CDR1 SGHTA, CDR2 FQGNSA. The CDR3 runs 15 residues. The CDR3 coding sequence is TGTGCCGGCAGCCCCCGGTCGGGTGAAAGCTATGGCTACACCTTC. It encodes CAGSPRSGESYGYTF.

The CDR3 coding sequence is TGTGCCAGCAGCGCCCGGACATGGAACACTGAAGCTTTCTTT. Translating gives CASSARTWNTEAFF. The chain links TRBV6-2 or TRBV6-3 to TRBJ1-1, with D tentatively TRBD1 (5 bases). The V end lost 6 bases, the J end lost 1 base, and 12 bases lay between the germline ends. The CDR3 is 14 amino acids. Germline assignment: CDR1 MNHEY and CDR2 SVGEGT.

As regards this clonotype: A much larger clone sits a single nucleotide away, making a read error possible. The CDR3 protein is CASRRTTDTQYF. CDR3 coding DNA: TGTGCCAGCAGGCGCACCACAGATACGCAGTATTTT. This chain connects TRBV7-2 to TRBJ2-3; no firm D call. This CDR3 spans 12 amino acids. V was trimmed by 6 bases and J by 2 bases, leaving 6 bases between them. Germline V lookup: CDR1 SGHTA, CDR2 FQGNSA. The full variable domain, rest sourced from reference TRBV7-2 and TRBJ2-3, is GAGVSQSPSNKVTEKGKDVELRCDPISGHTALYWYRQSLGQGLEFLIYFQGNSAPDKSGLPSDRFSAERTGGSVSTLTIQRTQQEDSAVYLCASRRTTDTQYFGPGTRLTVL.

V is TRBV6-2 or TRBV6-3 and J is TRBJ1-5; tentative D call: TRBD1 (6 bases). The CDR3 consists of 16 residues. Trimming shortened V by 4 bases and J by 6 bases, and 19 bases separated the two germline ends. CDR1 and CDR2 (germline): MNHEY, SVGEGT. CDR3 loop: CASSSVGGSLRQPQHF. The CDR3 bases are TGTGCCAGCAGTTCGGTGGGGGGCTCCCTTCGTCAGCCCCAGCATTTT.

This clonotype was observed a handful of times. The chain combines TRBV27 with TRBJ1-5, with D unclear. The CDR3 sequence is 11 residues long. The ends were cut back, 10 bases at V and 2 bases at J, with 6 bases in the middle. Germline V lookup: CDR1 MNHEY, CDR2 SMNVEV (reference sequence). CDR3 nucleotides: TGTGCCACCGGCGGCAATCAGCCCCAGCATTTT. Amino acids: CATGGNQPQHF.

This clonotype was seen a few times. The chain uses TRBV5-1 and TRBJ1-2; 8 positions match TRBD1. The germline gives CDR1 SGHRS, CDR2 YFSETQ. The CDR3 loop spans 12 amino acids. With 7 bases clipped from V and 6 bases from J, the junction kept 5 bases outside the gene matches. CDR3 in DNA: TGCGCCAGCGGACAGGGTCGGGATGGCTACACCTTC. Translation gives CASGQGRDGYTF.

The V call is TRBV2, the J call TRBJ2-7; TRBD1 aligns across 9 bases. J gave up 7 bases and V 6 bases, and 7 bases lay outside the gene matches. The germline CDR1 and CDR2 sequences are SNHLY and FYNNEI. This CDR3 spans 13 amino acids. The CDR3 DNA sequence: TGTGCCAGCAGACGACAGGGGGGCAGGGAGCAGTACTTC. Its translation is CASRRQGGREQYF.

This chain links TRBV20-1 with TRBJ1-5, with no clear D. Trimming took off 4 bases at V and 3 bases at J, with 13 bases between the two ends. Germline V CDR1 and CDR2: DFQATT, SNEGSKA (reference sequence). The length of the CDR3 is 14 residues. The CDR3 is CSATREEYNQPQHF. The CDR3, as DNA: TGCAGTGCTACCCGGGAGGAGTACAATCAGCCCCAGCATTTT.

The rearrangement links TRBV5-1 to TRBJ2-1, with 11 bases aligning to TRBD2. The germline V gene encodes CDR1 SGHRS and CDR2 YFSETQ. V lost 0 bases to trimming and J lost 4 bases; unmatched junction nucleotides: 3. This CDR3 is built from 16 residues. The CDR3 spells CASSLDASGGYNEQFF. The CDR3 bases are TGCGCCAGCAGCTTGGATGCTAGCGGGGGGTACAATGAGCAGTTCTTC.

The J gene is TRBJ1-1, the V gene TRBV29-1; D remains unclear. This CDR3 has 12 residues. CDR1 is SQVTM, CDR2 ANQGSEA, per germline. Trimming left V 1 base short and J 10 bases short, with 13 bases between. CDR3 nucleotide sequence: TGCAGCGTTGAAGGGACGGTTTACCCAGCTTTCTTT. This codes for CSVEGTVYPAFF.

As DNA, the CDR3 is TGTGCCAGCAGTTACTCAGACAGGGGGCAATCCTACGAGCAGTACTTC. Amino acid sequence: CASSYSDRGQSYEQYF. The genes are TRBV6-5 and TRBJ2-7; 10 nucleotides line up with TRBD1. CDR3 length equals 16 residues. The ends lost 0 bases at V and 1 base at J; junction bases unmatched: 3. The germline CDR1 and CDR2 sequences are MNHEY and SVGAGI.

The chain employs TRBV27 and TRBJ1-5, with D maybe TRBD1 (5 bases). Trimming took 6 bases from V and 6 from J, leaving 15 bases between them. The CDR3 runs to 14 residues. CDR1 is MNHEY and CDR2 is SMNVEV in the germline V gene (reference sequence). The CDR3 protein is CASSTRGSAQPQHF. In DNA, the CDR3 is TGTGCCAGCAGCACTAGGGGTTCCGCTCAGCCCCAGCATTTT.

In the case of this clonotype: One end of the junction fails to match germline, which may point to a read error. V is TRBV5-1 and J is TRBJ2-3; 9 bases agree with TRBD2. This CDR3 comprises 16 residues. Germline CDR1 and CDR2: SGHRS and YFSETQ. The CDR3 here is CASSLLAGAITDTLYF. The CDR3 region has the DNA TGCGCCAGCAGCTTGTTAGCGGGGGCAATCACAGATACGCTGTATTTT.

This chain uses TRBV12-3 or TRBV12-4 with TRBJ1-3; TRBD1 aligns across 8 bases. Trimming took 3 bases from V and 3 from J; bases not matched to a gene: 7. The CDR3 has 16 residues. This CDR3 reads CASSFSGQGFGNTIYF. The CDR3 coding sequence is TGTGCCAGCAGTTTTTCCGGACAGGGATTTGGAAACACCATATATTTT.

Only a few counts were recorded for this clonotype. The rearrangement joins TRBV25-1 to TRBJ1-4; the match to TRBD1 covers 9 bases. The length of the CDR3 is 15 residues. J was trimmed by 3 bases and V by 6 bases; bases with no gene match: 5. Germline values: CDR1 MGHDK, CDR2 SYGVNS. CDR3 DNA: TGTGCCAGCAGGGACAGGGGAGCAGCTAATGAAAAACTGTTTTTT. Encoded protein: CASRDRGAANEKLFF.

This clonotype was recorded a few times. The chain couples TRBV7-9 to TRBJ2-5; D is unclear. Germline V gene sequence: CDR1 SEHNR, CDR2 FQNEAQ (reference sequence). Trimming took 5 bases from V and 4 from J, leaving 14 bases between them. The CDR3 spans 14 residues. The CDR3 loop reads CASSHKDLPETQYF. The CDR3 DNA sequence: TGTGCCAGCAGCCATAAAGACCTCCCAGAGACCCAGTACTTC.

CDR3 sequence (DNA): TGTGCCAGCAGTCCCCATAGGGGGGGGAATGGCTACACCTTC. Encoded protein: CASSPHRGGNGYTF. The rearrangement joins TRBV12-3 or TRBV12-4 to TRBJ1-2; a possible D gene is TRBD1 (6 bases). V lost 5 bases and J 6 bases, leaving 16 bases between the germline ends. The CDR3 totals 14 residues.